The 20 T cell receptor beta chains listed next were all sequenced from one sample in a study of T cell responses to AZD1222 COVID-19 vaccine. Assay used: immunoSEQ multiplex PCR; TCRdb lists only in-frame clones, some missing. Of about 60,000 clones in the sample, roughly 82% were seen once. The specimen was peripheral blood, collected on day 0 of AZD1222 vaccination. The receptors derive from an adult in good health.

V usage is TRBV3-1 (or the pseudogene TRBV3-2) and J usage is TRBJ1-2; D call uncertain. Germline V lookup: CDR1 LGHDT, CDR2 YNNKEL (reference sequence). The CDR3 extends over 13 amino acids. Trimming took 1 base from V and 4 from J, leaving 7 bases between them. The CDR3 here is CASSQANGYGYTF. DNA for the CDR3: TGTGCCAGCAGCCAAGCAAACGGCTATGGCTACACCTTC.

The chain employs TRBV19 and TRBJ1-1, with 9 bases aligning to TRBD1. V shed 3 bases and J 0 bases; nucleotides not matched to a gene: 11. Germline CDR1 is LNHDA and CDR2 is SQIVND (reference sequence). The CDR3 has 18 amino acids. In DNA, the CDR3 is TGTGCCAGTAGTATCACCCACCCCGGACAGGGGATGAACACTGAAGCTTTCTTT. Translating it yields CASSITHPGQGMNTEAFF.

As for this clone: The junction shows a germline mismatch at one end, possibly a read error. The chain employs TRBV12-3 or TRBV12-4 and TRBJ1-1; TRBD1 might be the D (6 bases). The CDR3 sequence is 13 residues long. CDR3 DNA: TGTGCCAGCTACGCCTCGGGACACACAGAAGCTTTCTTT. This translates into CASYASGHTEAFF.

This clone came up a few times. The chain carries TRBV30 and TRBJ2-3, with 10 bases that match TRBD2. Looked up from germline, CDR1 is GTSNPN and CDR2 is SVGIG (reference sequence). The trim removed 1 base at V and 4 bases at J, leaving 11 bases unmatched. CDR3 size: 17 residues. The CDR3 nucleotides read TGTGCCTGGAGTGCATACAAACTAGCGGGATGGGCAGATACGCAGTATTTT. As protein: CAWSAYKLAGWADTQYF.

CDR3 residues: CASSQVNRETQYF. The DNA for the CDR3 is TGCGCCAGCAGCCAAGTAAATCGAGAGACCCAGTACTTC. The J gene is TRBJ2-5, the V gene TRBV4-1; the D is unclear. The germline V and J ends were trimmed by 1 base and 4 bases, with 7 bases remaining between them. The germline V gene has CDR1 MGHRA and CDR2 YSYEKL. The CDR3 sequence is 13 residues long.

The chain is built from TRBV6-2 or TRBV6-3 and TRBJ2-6; D not resolved. Trimming removed 1 base at V and 1 base at J, with 5 bases between. From germline, CDR1 is MNHEY and CDR2 SVGEGT. The CDR3 spans 15 residues. Written as DNA, the CDR3 is TGTGCCAGCAGTTACTATAAGTCTGGGGCCAACGTCCTGACTTTC. Its protein is CASSYYKSGANVLTF.

The J gene is TRBJ1-1, the V gene TRBV2, with 8 bases identical to TRBD1. With 6 bases clipped from V and 8 bases from J, the junction kept 11 bases outside the gene matches. CDR3 length: 14 amino acids. From germline, CDR1 is SNHLY and CDR2 FYNNEI. The CDR3 protein is CASRLTQGAGEAFF. In DNA, the CDR3 is TGTGCCAGCAGATTAACCCAGGGGGCGGGAGAAGCTTTCTTT.

The rearrangement joins TRBV29-1 to TRBJ2-3; D call uncertain. Trimming cost V 6 bases and J 3 bases, with 10 bases left between them. CDR1 is SQVTM, CDR2 ANQGSEA, per germline. CDR3 size: 12 residues. The CDR3 loop is CSVLYGTDTQYF. Here the CDR3 DNA reads TGCAGCGTCTTATACGGGACAGATACGCAGTATTTT.

V and J are TRBV25-1 and TRBJ2-5; D not resolved. V was clipped by 4 bases and J by 9 bases, with 9 bases between them. The CDR3 length is 11 residues. Looked up from germline, CDR1 is MGHDK and CDR2 is SYGVNS. The CDR3 bases are TGTGCCAGCAGTGTCGGTCCGGCCCAGTACTTC. It codes for CASSVGPAQYF.

The chain couples TRBV7-9 to TRBJ1-4; weak D call: TRBD1 (6 bases). The germline V gene encodes CDR1 SEHNR and CDR2 FQNEAQ (reference sequence). Between the trimmed V and J ends, which lost 3 bases and 3 bases, there was a span of 8 bases. The CDR3 consists of 14 residues. For the CDR3, the DNA is TGTGCCAGCAGCTTTGGACAGCCTAATGAAAAACTGTTTTTT. Translation gives CASSFGQPNEKLFF. Full variable domain (remainder filled in from reference TRBV7-9 and TRBJ1-4): DTGVSQNPRHKITKRGQNVTFRCDPISEHNRLYWYRQTLGQGPEFLTYFQNEAQLEKSRLLSDRFSAERPKGSFSTLEIQRTEQGDSAMYLCASSFGQPNEKLFFGSGTQLSVL.

The rearrangement uses TRBV7-8 and TRBJ1-2; 7 positions match TRBD1. This CDR3 is 17 amino acids long. Looked up from germline, CDR1 is SGHVS and CDR2 is FQNEAQ. The V gene end was trimmed by 5 bases and the J gene end by 8 bases; junction bases not matched to a gene: 20. The CDR3 sequence: CASSRDQSTGASQGYTF. Here the CDR3 DNA reads TGTGCCAGCAGCCGAGACCAATCAACAGGGGCATCACAAGGCTACACCTTC.

The chain is built from TRBV19 and TRBJ1-4, with a weak D call TRBD1 (6 bases). CDR1 is LNHDA and CDR2 is SQIVND in the germline V gene (reference sequence). The V and J ends lost 8 bases and 0 bases respectively, with 13 bases between them. The CDR3 sequence is 15 residues long. The CDR3: CASCRQDATNEKLFF. CDR3 DNA: TGTGCCAGTTGTCGACAGGATGCAACTAATGAAAAACTGTTTTTT.

Only a few counts were recorded for this clone. The V gene is TRBV24-1, the J gene TRBJ2-1; 14 bases match TRBD2. This CDR3 is built from 13 residues. In germline, CDR1 is KGHDR, CDR2 SFDVKD. Trimming at V came to 8 bases and at J to 8 bases, leaving 1 base not matched to a gene. This CDR3 is CATMGLAGDEQFF. DNA for the CDR3: TGTGCCACCATGGGACTAGCGGGAGATGAGCAGTTCTTC.

The chain combines TRBV9 with TRBJ1-1; D call uncertain. Germline V gene lookup returns CDR1 SGDLS and CDR2 YYNGEE. There are 14 residues in the CDR3. V dropped 0 bases and J dropped 1 base, with 7 bases sitting between them. CDR3 in amino acids: CASSVEGGNTEAFF. The CDR3 DNA sequence: TGTGCCAGCAGCGTAGAGGGCGGGAACACTGAAGCTTTCTTT.

The chain has TRBV28 and TRBJ1-2; D ambiguous. V lost 6 bases, J lost 2 bases, and 10 bases lay in between. There are 13 residues in the CDR3. Germline loops: CDR1 MDHEN, CDR2 SYDVKM. CDR3 DNA sequence: TGTGCCAGCAGCCTCGCCTCAAACTATGGCTACACCTTC. Encoded protein: CASSLASNYGYTF.

The chain employs TRBV5-1 and TRBJ2-1, with 7 bases lining up with TRBD1. The CDR3 is 14 residues long. In germline, CDR1 is SGHRS, CDR2 YFSETQ. J gave up 7 bases and V 5 bases, and 9 bases lay outside the gene matches. The chain's CDR3 is CASRPGQITNEQFF. The CDR3 DNA is TGCGCCAGCAGGCCGGGACAGATAACGAATGAGCAGTTCTTC.

The sample holds one count of this clone. The identical CDR3 is also encoded by other nucleotide sequences in the sample. The V call is TRBV4-3, the J call TRBJ1-5, with no clear D. Germline V gives CDR1 LGHNA, CDR2 YSLEER. Trimming shortened V by 0 bases and J by 5 bases, and 5 bases separated the two germline ends. The CDR3 runs 13 residues. In nucleotides, the CDR3 is TGCGCCAGCAGCCAAGATTTGGATCAGCCCCAGCATTTT. As protein: CASSQDLDQPQHF.

CDR3 protein: CASAVTGNQPQHF. The CDR3 DNA follows: TGTGCCAGTGCCGTCACAGGTAATCAGCCCCAGCATTTT. The genes are TRBV19 and TRBJ1-5; TRBD1 might be the D (5 bases). Trimming left V 8 bases short and J 4 bases short, with 12 bases between. Germline CDR1 and CDR2: LNHDA and SQIVND (reference sequence). This CDR3 is 13 amino acids long.

The rearrangement uses TRBV19 and TRBJ2-1, with 10 bases that match TRBD2. Trimming took 6 bases from V and 4 from J; bases not matched to a gene: 6. The germline V gene encodes CDR1 LNHDA and CDR2 SQIVND (reference sequence). This CDR3 contains 15 residues. CDR3 in DNA: TGTGCCAGTAGAAAGGGACTAGCGCTATACAATGAGCAGTTCTTC. This gives the protein CASRKGLALYNEQFF.

This clone was seen once. This chain uses TRBV7-2 with TRBJ1-6, with D unresolved. This CDR3 comprises 16 residues. Germline V gives CDR1 SGHTA, CDR2 FQGNSA. Between the trimmed V and J ends, which lost 10 bases and 0 bases, there was a span of 16 bases. This CDR3 is CAIPVWENSYNSPLHF. CDR3 coding DNA: TGTGCCATCCCCGTTTGGGAAAACTCCTATAATTCACCCCTCCACTTT.